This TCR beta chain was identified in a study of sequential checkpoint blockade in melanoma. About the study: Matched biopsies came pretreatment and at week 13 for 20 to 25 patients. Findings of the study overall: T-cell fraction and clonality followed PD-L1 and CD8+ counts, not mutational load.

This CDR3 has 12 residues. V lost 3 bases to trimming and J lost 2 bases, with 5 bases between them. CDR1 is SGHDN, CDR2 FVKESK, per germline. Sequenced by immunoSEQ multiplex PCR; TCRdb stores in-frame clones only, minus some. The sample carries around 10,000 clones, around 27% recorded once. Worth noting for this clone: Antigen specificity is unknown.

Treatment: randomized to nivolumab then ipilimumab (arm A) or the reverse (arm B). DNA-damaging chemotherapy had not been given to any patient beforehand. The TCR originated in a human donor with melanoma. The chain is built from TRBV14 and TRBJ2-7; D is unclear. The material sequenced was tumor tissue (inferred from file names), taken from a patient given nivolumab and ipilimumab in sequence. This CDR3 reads CASSQSPYEQYF. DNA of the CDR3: TGTGCCAGCAGCCAGTCCCCCTACGAGCAGTACTTC.